These 20 T cell receptor beta chains share one sample of origin, sequenced in a study of T-cell memory formation after mild COVID-19. MiXCR, applied by TCRdb to the 5' RACE reads, yields one record per CDR3 protein. The sample lists 150,000 to 200,000 distinct CDR3 sequences, about 28% occurring once. Material: PBMCs or a T cell subset sorted from them (not recorded which). The source of these receptors is an adult woman who had mild COVID-19 (a few samples of this study predate the infection). Cell type and time point are not known.

This clonotype was counted between two and nine times. The V call is TRBV4-1, the J call TRBJ2-5; D ambiguous. Germline CDR1 is MGHRA and CDR2 is YSYEKL. The CDR3 length is 13 residues. Trimming removed 4 bases from V and 5 bases from J, with 11 bases in between. The DNA for the CDR3 is TGCGCCAGCAGCCGCATAATGGGCGAGACCCAGTACTTC. Translated, it gives CASSRIMGETQYF.

The V gene is TRBV4-2, the J gene TRBJ2-1; tentatively, D is TRBD2 (5 bases). The V gene lost 1 base and the J gene lost 5 bases, with 15 bases spanning the gap. This CDR3 comprises 16 residues. The germline V gene encodes CDR1 LGHNA and CDR2 YNFKEQ. The CDR3 bases are TGTGCCAGCAGCCAAGTAAGGTCTAGCCCAGACAATGAGCAGTTCTTC. The encoded protein is CASSQVRSSPDNEQFF.

The genes are TRBV13 and TRBJ2-5; 12 nucleotides match TRBD2. CDR3 length: 16 amino acids. V lost 2 bases, J lost 5 bases, and 6 bases stayed unmatched. Germline lookup yields CDR1 PRHDT and CDR2 FYEKMQ (reference sequence). The CDR3 spells CASSLRLAGVDETQYF. The CDR3 DNA follows: TGTGCCAGCAGCTTAAGACTAGCGGGAGTCGATGAGACCCAGTACTTC.

CDR3 sequence (DNA): TGCGCCAGCAGCCAGGGGACTAGCGGGAGCTGGTTTCAAGAGACCCAGTACTTC. This codes for CASSQGTSGSWFQETQYF. The gene calls are TRBV4-3 and TRBJ2-5; 14 bases map to TRBD2. Losses at the gene ends were 3 bases for V and 2 bases for J; bases not matched to a gene: 8. Germline V gives CDR1 LGHNA, CDR2 YSLEER. CDR3 length: 18 residues.

There are a few counts of this clonotype. The chain combines TRBV4-2 with TRBJ2-1; 15 nucleotides match TRBD2. V was pared by 4 bases and J by 9 bases, with 4 bases of the junction left unmatched. The CDR3 has 15 amino acids. Germline lookup yields CDR1 LGHNA and CDR2 YNFKEQ. CDR3 in amino acids: CASSRTSGGALEQFF. For the CDR3, the DNA is TGTGCCAGCAGCCGGACTAGCGGGGGGGCCCTTGAGCAGTTCTTC.

Only a few counts were recorded for this clonotype. The CDR3, as DNA: TGTGCCAGCAGTCCCGGACAGGGGGCGGGAGATGGCTACACCTTC. The encoded protein is CASSPGQGAGDGYTF. The chain links TRBV12-3 or TRBV12-4 to TRBJ1-2; 11 bases match TRBD1. V was clipped by 5 bases and J by 6 bases; unmatched bases: 8. This CDR3 region has 15 residues.

A few counts support this clonotype. V is TRBV5-1 and J is TRBJ2-7; D not resolved. The CDR3 is 14 residues long. CDR1 and CDR2 (germline): SGHRS, YFSETQ. V lost 4 bases to trimming and J lost 0 bases, with 11 bases between them. Here the CDR3 DNA reads TGCGCCAGCAGCCCCCGCGGTAGCTCCTACGAGCAGTACTTC. It is translated as CASSPRGSSYEQYF.

This chain connects TRBV5-1 to TRBJ2-5; 9 bases map to TRBD1. Germline V lookup: CDR1 SGHRS, CDR2 YFSETQ. CDR3 size: 14 residues. V shed 3 bases, J shed 3 bases, and the junction held 3 bases outside the gene matches. The CDR3 DNA is TGCGCCAGCAGCTGGACAGGGGCCAAAGAGACCCAGTACTTC. Its protein is CASSWTGAKETQYF.

The chain couples TRBV24-1 to TRBJ1-1; a weak D match, TRBD1 (5 bases). Between the trimmed V and J ends, which lost 8 bases and 2 bases, there was a span of 14 bases. The germline gives CDR1 KGHDR, CDR2 SFDVKD. The CDR3 is made up of 14 amino acids. In DNA, the CDR3 is TGTGCCACCAAAGGTAAGGACATCAACACTGAAGCTTTCTTT. This sequence encodes CATKGKDINTEAFF.

This chain links TRBV20-1 with TRBJ2-2, with D perhaps given as TRBD1 or TRBD2 (5 bases each). CDR3 length: 15 amino acids. Germline V gives CDR1 DFQATT, CDR2 SNEGSKA (reference sequence). V was shortened by 0 bases and J by 1 base, with 9 bases between the two germline ends. CDR3 region: CSARDPGLNTGELFF. DNA of the CDR3: TGCAGTGCTAGAGACCCGGGGCTGAACACCGGGGAGCTGTTTTTT.

V is TRBV6-2 or TRBV6-3 and J is TRBJ2-1; TRBD2 matches at 11 bases. Per germline, CDR1 MNHEY and CDR2 SVGEGT. V shed 5 bases and J 7 bases; nucleotides not matched to a gene: 10. CDR3 length equals 16 residues. CDR3 in DNA: TGTGCCAGCAGTCCGGTACTAGCGGGAGTGGGAAATGAGCAGTTCTTC. It encodes CASSPVLAGVGNEQFF.

This clonotype turned up a few times. The genes are TRBV4-1 and TRBJ2-2; 7 positions agree with TRBD1. Germline lookup yields CDR1 MGHRA and CDR2 YSYEKL. Unmatched junction bases numbered 14, after V lost 2 bases and J lost 5 bases. This CDR3 region has 18 residues. The CDR3 here is CASSQKAVGAGGTGELFF. The CDR3 nucleotides are TGCGCCAGCAGCCAAAAAGCCGTCGGGGCAGGGGGAACCGGGGAGCTGTTTTTT.

V gene TRBV7-3 combines with J gene TRBJ2-7; D gene unclear. The germline V gene encodes CDR1 SGHTA and CDR2 FQGTGA. The V and J ends lost 1 base and 5 bases respectively, with 9 bases between them. CDR3 size: 13 residues. For the CDR3, the DNA is TGTGCCAGCAGCTTAAGGGGTTCCCACGAGCAGTACTTC. Its translation is CASSLRGSHEQYF.

The chain uses TRBV7-9 and TRBJ2-7; the D gene is possibly TRBD1 (7 bases). In germline, CDR1 is SEHNR, CDR2 FQNEAQ (reference sequence). V shed 6 bases and J shed 3 bases, with 18 bases lying between them. CDR3 length: 15 amino acids. The CDR3 region has the DNA TGTGCCAGCAGTTCGACAGGGAGGCCCCTCTACGAGCAGTACTTC. This sequence encodes CASSSTGRPLYEQYF.

The rearrangement uses TRBV25-1 and TRBJ2-7; possibly TRBD1 or TRBD2 for D (6 bases each). The V end lost 1 base, the J end lost 5 bases, and 18 bases lay between the germline ends. CDR3 length equals 16 residues. Germline-derived CDR1 and CDR2 are MGHDK and SYGVNS. The CDR3, as DNA: TGTGCCAGCAGTGAATTTGGGAGGCAGGGGCTCGACGAGCAGTACTTC. It specifies CASSEFGRQGLDEQYF.

This clonotype was detected many times. The chain has TRBV5-4 and TRBJ1-1, with unresolved D. The CDR3 is 13 amino acids. The ends were cut back, 0 bases at V and 0 bases at J, with 3 bases in the middle. In germline, CDR1 is SGHNT, CDR2 YYREEE (reference sequence). CDR3 bases: TGTGCCAGCAGCTTGGGCATGAACACTGAAGCTTTCTTT. It translates to CASSLGMNTEAFF.

This clonotype was recorded a few times. V usage is TRBV5-5 and J usage is TRBJ2-2; D possibly matches TRBD1 or TRBD2 (5 bases each). The germline V gene has CDR1 SGHKS and CDR2 YYEKEE (reference sequence). The CDR3 contains 15 residues. V was trimmed by 0 bases and J by 3 bases, leaving 9 bases between them. The CDR3 nucleotides are TGTGCCAGCAGCTTGGAGGGGAGACACACCGGGGAGCTGTTTTTT. It codes for CASSLEGRHTGELFF.

The rearrangement joins TRBV10-3 to TRBJ1-5, with TRBD1 matching over 10 bases. This CDR3 spans 13 amino acids. CDR1 and CDR2 (germline): ENHRY, SYGVKD. Unmatched junction bases numbered 1, after V lost 6 bases and J lost 5 bases. The CDR3 region is CAISGQGDQPQHF. The CDR3 DNA follows: TGTGCCATCAGCGGACAGGGGGATCAGCCCCAGCATTTT.

This clonotype was seen a handful of times. This chain joins TRBV12-3 or TRBV12-4 and TRBJ2-3; TRBD2 aligns across 8 bases. The CDR3 extends over 16 amino acids. After removal of 3 bases from V and 1 base from J, the junction contained 6 bases not matched to a gene. The DNA of the CDR3 is TGTGCCAGCAGTTTTAGGAGCGGGGGTGGCACAGATACGCAGTATTTT. Translation gives CASSFRSGGGTDTQYF.

This chain joins TRBV15 and TRBJ2-3; 9 bases match TRBD2. After removal of 3 bases from V and 0 bases from J, the junction contained 13 bases not matched to a gene. CDR1 is LNHNV and CDR2 is YYDKDF in the germline V gene (reference sequence). CDR3 size: 19 residues. The CDR3 nucleotides read TGTGCCACCAGCAGTGGCGGGACTAGCCAAAGCTCGAGCACAGATACGCAGTATTTT. Protein sequence: CATSSGGTSQSSSTDTQYF.